This TCR beta chain was found in a study of OX40 agonist ivuxolimab in advanced cancers. At the level of the study: Prior therapy, whether anti-PD-1, anti-PD-L1 or anti-CTLA-4, was allowed, and roughly 41% had some.

General study results and limits: Among patients with partial responses at 0.1-3.0 mg/kg, clonal expansion was among the lowest. On average, CD8+ T cells showed a greater number of expanded clones than CD4+. There was clonal expansion of CD4+ and CD8+ blood T cells by week 6 at 0.1 to 3.0 mg/kg.

TCRdb keeps only in-frame clones here, not all; method: immunoSEQ multiplex PCR. The table records 92,000 or so clones, 70% to 90% of them present only once. This clone was detected only once. No antigen is known for it. Trimming left V 2 bases short and J 2 bases short, with 10 bases between. This CDR3 is 14 amino acids long. Germline lookup yields CDR1 GTSNPN and CDR2 SVGIG (reference sequence). Sequencing was performed on CD4+ or CD8+ T cells sorted from blood, taken in a trial of the OX40 agonist ivuxolimab. The J gene is TRBJ1-5, the V gene TRBV30; a weak D match, TRBD1 (6 bases). This receptor was obtained from an adult with an advanced solid tumor such as melanoma, head and neck, liver or kidney cancer. The CDR3 nucleotides are TGTGCCTGGAGTTCCTCAGGGGGCAATCAGCCCCAGCATTTT. Translating it yields CAWSSSGGNQPQHF.